What follows are 13 T cell receptor beta chains derived from one specimen sequenced in a study of OX40 agonist ivuxolimab in advanced cancers. Measured with immunoSEQ multiplex PCR; TCRdb has only the in-frame clones, and not every one. Of 35,000 to 40,000 clones in the sample, 82% were seen once. The starting material was CD4+ or CD8+ T cells sorted from blood, obtained in a trial of the OX40 agonist ivuxolimab. The source of these receptors is an adult with an advanced solid tumor such as melanoma, head and neck, liver or kidney cancer.

V usage is TRBV7-8 and J usage is TRBJ1-5; no clear D. V was trimmed by 4 bases and J by 9 bases, leaving 13 bases between them. The germline gives CDR1 SGHVS, CDR2 FQNEAQ. The CDR3 covers 13 residues. CDR3 bases: TGTGCCAGCAGCTCCAGGACCGCCGGGCCCCAGCATTTT. The encoded protein is CASSSRTAGPQHF.

The rearrangement uses TRBV5-1 and TRBJ1-3; D gene ambiguous. Looked up from germline, CDR1 is SGHRS and CDR2 is YFSETQ. Trimming removed 5 bases from V and 4 bases from J, with 13 bases in between. This CDR3 comprises 14 residues. The DNA of the CDR3 is TGCGCCAGCAGAGAAAACACGGACGGAAACACCATATATTTT. This gives the protein CASRENTDGNTIYF. Full variable domain (remainder filled in from reference TRBV5-1 and TRBJ1-3): KAGVTQTPRYLIKTRGQQVTLSCSPISGHRSVSWYQQTPGQGLQFLFEYFSETQRNKGNFPGRFSGRQFSNSRSEMNVSTLELGDSALYLCASRENTDGNTIYFGEGSWLTVV.

This chain connects TRBV7-3 to TRBJ1-1; D not certain. This CDR3 has 13 amino acids. Trimming left V 3 bases short and J 1 base short, with 6 bases between. Germline lookup yields CDR1 SGHTA and CDR2 FQGTGA. CDR3 protein: CASSLGRNTEAFF. The CDR3 nucleotides are TGTGCCAGCAGCTTGGGCAGGAACACTGAAGCTTTCTTT.

V is TRBV19 and J is TRBJ1-5; D unclear. V lost 5 bases and J lost 4, with 15 bases in between. The germline V gene encodes CDR1 LNHDA and CDR2 SQIVND (reference sequence). The CDR3 spans 15 residues. The CDR3 protein is CASSDTPEENQPQHF. Written as DNA, the CDR3 is TGTGCCAGTAGTGATACCCCAGAAGAAAATCAGCCCCAGCATTTT.

The chain employs TRBV7-6 and TRBJ1-5; D unclear. The germline V gene encodes CDR1 SGHVS and CDR2 FNYEAQ. V dropped 1 base and J dropped 0 bases, with 7 bases sitting between them. The CDR3 extends over 15 amino acids. The CDR3 here is CASSLVDNSNQPQHF. The CDR3 DNA reads as TGTGCCAGCAGCTTAGTGGATAATAGCAATCAGCCCCAGCATTTT.

The chain couples TRBV5-5 to TRBJ1-6; tentative D call: TRBD1 (5 bases). Trimming stripped 0 bases from V and 7 bases from J, with 8 bases between. Germline-derived CDR1 and CDR2 are SGHKS and YYEKEE (reference sequence). There are 14 residues in the CDR3. This chain's CDR3 is CASSLGGLNSPLHF. DNA of the CDR3: TGTGCCAGCAGCTTGGGGGGCCTGAATTCACCCCTCCACTTT.

V and J are TRBV18 and TRBJ2-2; 8 bases match TRBD2. From germline, CDR1 is KGHSH and CDR2 LQKENI. The CDR3 consists of 15 residues. The trim removed 5 bases at V and 3 bases at J, leaving 5 bases unmatched. DNA for the CDR3: TGTGCCAGCTCATTGCTAGCGGGTGACACCGGGGAGCTGTTTTTT. Its translation: CASSLLAGDTGELFF.

The chain joins TRBV6-4 to TRBJ1-1; TRBD1 matches at 8 bases. The J segment lost 0 bases and the V segment lost 6 bases, leaving 12 bases of the junction unmatched. The CDR3 runs 17 residues. Germline V lookup: CDR1 MRHNA, CDR2 SNTAGT. The DNA for the CDR3 is TGTGCCAGCAGCGGACACAAGGCAGGGGGCATGAACACTGAAGCTTTCTTT. Its protein is CASSGHKAGGMNTEAFF.

The rearrangement joins TRBV7-2 to TRBJ2-5; tentative D call: TRBD2 (6 bases). Germline CDR1 SGHTA, CDR2 FQGNSA. Between the trimmed V and J ends, which lost 4 bases and 10 bases, there was a span of 19 bases. The CDR3 sequence is 14 residues long. The CDR3 bases are TGTGCCAGCAGCTCCCCCTGGGGGGTAGAGGGCCAGTACTTC. This gives the protein CASSSPWGVEGQYF.

The rearrangement joins TRBV18 to TRBJ2-3, with D possibly matching TRBD2 (5 bases). V gave up 3 bases and J gave up 1 base, with 14 bases separating them. The CDR3 is made up of 16 amino acids. Germline CDR1 reads KGHSH; CDR2 reads LQKENI. CDR3 sequence reads: CASSPLGVARTDTQYF. As DNA, the CDR3 is TGTGCCAGCTCACCCCTCGGGGTTGCTCGCACAGATACGCAGTATTTT.

This clone was counted only a few times. V usage is TRBV30 and J usage is TRBJ2-2, with 8 positions matching TRBD1. V lost 7 bases to trimming and J lost 2 bases; unmatched junction nucleotides: 9. The CDR3 is made up of 15 amino acids. The V gene's germline CDR1 is GTSNPN and CDR2 SVGIG (reference sequence). The DNA of the CDR3 is TGTGCCTCTAAGGGGCCAGGGGGCAACACCGGGGAGCTGTTTTTT. This gives the protein CASKGPGGNTGELFF.

The rearrangement uses TRBV18 and TRBJ1-2; 7 bases map to TRBD1. V shed 7 bases and J 1 base; nucleotides not matched to a gene: 9. Per germline, CDR1 KGHSH and CDR2 LQKENI. CDR3 length: 15 amino acids. Here the CDR3 DNA reads TGTGCCAGCTTCGTTTCGACAGGGTTTAACTATGGCTACACCTTC. Translated, it gives CASFVSTGFNYGYTF.

The chain recombines TRBV6-5 with TRBJ1-6; D uncertain. The germline V and J ends were trimmed by 5 bases and 7 bases, with 15 bases remaining between them. CDR1 is MNHEY and CDR2 is SVGAGI in the germline V gene. The CDR3 length is 15 residues. DNA for the CDR3: TGTGCCAGCAGTCCAAGGATATTGGGGAATTCACCCCTCCACTTT. Translation gives CASSPRILGNSPLHF.